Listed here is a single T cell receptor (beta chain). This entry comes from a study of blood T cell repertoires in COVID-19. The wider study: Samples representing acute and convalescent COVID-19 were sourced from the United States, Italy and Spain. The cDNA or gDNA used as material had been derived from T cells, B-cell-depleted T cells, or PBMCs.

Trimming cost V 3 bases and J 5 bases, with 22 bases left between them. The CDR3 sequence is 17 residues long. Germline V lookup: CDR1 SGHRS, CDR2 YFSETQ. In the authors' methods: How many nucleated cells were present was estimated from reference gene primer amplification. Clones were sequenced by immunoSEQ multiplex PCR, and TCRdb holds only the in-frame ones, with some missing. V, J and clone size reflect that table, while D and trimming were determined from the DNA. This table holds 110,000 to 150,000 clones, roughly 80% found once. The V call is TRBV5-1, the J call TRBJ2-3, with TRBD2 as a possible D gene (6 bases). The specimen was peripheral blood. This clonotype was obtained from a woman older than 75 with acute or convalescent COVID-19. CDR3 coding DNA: TGCGCCAGCAGCTACGGGGGAGGATTTGTCATGGGAGATACGCAGTATTTT. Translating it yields CASSYGGGFVMGDTQYF.